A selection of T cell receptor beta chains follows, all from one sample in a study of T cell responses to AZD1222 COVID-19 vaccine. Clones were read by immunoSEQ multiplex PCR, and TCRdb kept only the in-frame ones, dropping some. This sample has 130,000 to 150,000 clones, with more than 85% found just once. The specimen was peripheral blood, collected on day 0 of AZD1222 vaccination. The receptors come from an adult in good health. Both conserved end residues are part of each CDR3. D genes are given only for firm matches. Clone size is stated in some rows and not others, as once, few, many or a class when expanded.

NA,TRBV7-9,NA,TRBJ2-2,TGTGCCAGCAGCTTCCCCGAGGGGACCGGGGAGCTGTTTTTT,CASSFPEGTGELFF
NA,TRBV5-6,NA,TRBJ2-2,TGTGCCAGCAGCTTGTATATGGTTGTCGGGGAGCTGTTTTTT,CASSLYMVVGELFF
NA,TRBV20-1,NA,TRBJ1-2,TGCAGTGCCTCTTTGGGAGGCTACACCTTC,CSASLGGYTF
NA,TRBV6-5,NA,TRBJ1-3,TGTGCCAGCAGTTTGGAAAGGACTGGAAACACCATATATTTT,CASSLERTGNTIYF
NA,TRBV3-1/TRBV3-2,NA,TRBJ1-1,TGTGCCAGCAGCCATAGGGGGAACACTGAAGCTTTCTTT,CASSHRGNTEAFF
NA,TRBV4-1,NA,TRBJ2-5,TGCGCCAGCAGCCAAGATCAGACCCCCCTTGGGGAGACCCAGTACTTC,CASSQDQTPLGETQYF
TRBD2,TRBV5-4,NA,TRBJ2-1,TGTGCCAGCAGCTTGCGTGGTCTAGCGGGCGACAATGAGCAGTTCTTC,CASSLRGLAGDNEQFF
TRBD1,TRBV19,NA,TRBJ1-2,TGTGCCAGTAGTATTGACAGGGGGAATGGCTACACCTTC,CASSIDRGNGYTF
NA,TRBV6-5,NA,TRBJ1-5,TGTGCCAGCAGTTACTCGATACCCGGCCTGGGGCCCCAGCATTTT,CASSYSIPGLGPQHF
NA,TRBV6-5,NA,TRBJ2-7,TGTGCCAGCAGTTACGGGCGGCTCTCCTACGAGCAGTACTTC,CASSYGRLSYEQYF
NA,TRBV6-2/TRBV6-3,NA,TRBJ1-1,TGTGCCAGCAGTTACTCGGGGGCTGAAGCTTTCTTT,CASSYSGAEAFF
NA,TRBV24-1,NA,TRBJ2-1,TGTGCCACCAGTGGCGGCAGGGTAGGCAATGAGCAGTTCTTC,CATSGGRVGNEQFF
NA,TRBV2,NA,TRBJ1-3,TGTGCCAGTAAACAGGGAGCGGCTGGAAACACCATATATTTT,CASKQGAAGNTIYF
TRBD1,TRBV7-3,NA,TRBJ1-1,TGTGCCAGCAGCTTAACCGGGACAGGGAACACTGAAGCTTTCTTT,CASSLTGTGNTEAFF
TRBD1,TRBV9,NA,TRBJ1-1,TGTGCCAGCAGCGGCGGGACAGGGATCGGTGAAGCTTTCTTT,CASSGGTGIGEAFF
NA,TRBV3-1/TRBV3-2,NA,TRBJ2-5,TGTGCCAGCAGCTTCGTGGCAGCAAAAGAGACCCAGTACTTC,CASSFVAAKETQYF
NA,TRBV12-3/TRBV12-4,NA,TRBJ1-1,TGTGCCAGCAGTTTTGGCCCCAAAGCTTTCTTT,CASSFGPKAFF
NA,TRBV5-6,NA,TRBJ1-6,TGTGCCAGCAGACCAGGGTACAGTCAATCACCCCTCCACTTT,CASRPGYSQSPLHF
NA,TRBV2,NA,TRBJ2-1,TGTGCCATCTCGGCTCGACTTTGGGGTTCCGATGAGCAGTTCTTC,CAISARLWGSDEQFF
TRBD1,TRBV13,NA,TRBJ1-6,TGTGCCAGCAGACAAAGGGGGCATTGGAATTCACCCCTCCACTTT,CASRQRGHWNSPLHF
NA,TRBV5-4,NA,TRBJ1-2,TGTGCCAGCAGCTTGGCGTCGTTCCAGGGAACGGGCTACACCTTC,CASSLASFQGTGYTF
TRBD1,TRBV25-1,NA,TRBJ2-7,TGTGCCAGCAGTGATACGACAGGGGGATACGAGCAGTACTTC,CASSDTTGGYEQYF
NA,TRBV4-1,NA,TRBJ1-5,TGCGCCAGCAGCCAAGATGAGAGGAGTACTCAGCCCCAGCATTTT,CASSQDERSTQPQHF
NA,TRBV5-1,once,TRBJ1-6,TGCGCCAGCAGCTTGAGCTACGATAATTCACCCCTCCACTTT,CASSLSYDNSPLHF
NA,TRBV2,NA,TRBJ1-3,TGTGCCAGCAGTGGCACTGGAAACACCATATATTTT,CASSGTGNTIYF
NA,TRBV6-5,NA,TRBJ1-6,TGTGCCAGCAGTTATGAGGCAAATAATTCACCCCTCCACTTT,CASSYEANNSPLHF
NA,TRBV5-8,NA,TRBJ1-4,TGTGCCAGCACCCTTAGGGGACGGAGTAATGAAAAACTGTTTTTT,CASTLRGRSNEKLFF
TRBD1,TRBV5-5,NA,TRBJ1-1,TGTGCCAGCAGCGTGGTCACAGGGGGCCATTCGAGCACTGAAGCTTTCTTT,CASSVVTGGHSSTEAFF
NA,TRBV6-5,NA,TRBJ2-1,TGTGCCAGCATTGGGGGATGGGGCGGCACTGAGCAGTTCTTC,CASIGGWGGTEQFF
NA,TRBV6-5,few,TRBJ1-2,TGTGCCAGCAGTTACTCCGCACCTAGGGGTTACTATGGCTACACCTTC,CASSYSAPRGYYGYTF
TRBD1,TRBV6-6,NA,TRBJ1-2,TGTGCCAGTAGCACAGGGGTGGCCTATGGCTACACCTTC,CASSTGVAYGYTF
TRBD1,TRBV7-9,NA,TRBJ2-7,TGTGCCAGCAGCTTAGGTCTGGACAGGGGTTTCTACGAGCAGTACTTC,CASSLGLDRGFYEQYF
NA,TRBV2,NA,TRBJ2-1,TGTGCCAGCAGTCCATCGATCGTGGAGCAGTTCTTC,CASSPSIVEQFF
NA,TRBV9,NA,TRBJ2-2,TGTGCCAGCAGCTCCCGGGACGTATGGGAGCTGTTTTTT,CASSSRDVWELFF
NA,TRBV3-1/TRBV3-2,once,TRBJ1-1,TGTGCCAGCAGCCAGGCAGCCGGGGCTTTCTTT,CASSQAAGAFF
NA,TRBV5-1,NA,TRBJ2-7,TGCGCCAGCAGCGACACCTACGAGCAGTACTTC,CASSDTYEQYF
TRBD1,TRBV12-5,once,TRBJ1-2,TGTGCTAGTGGTTCGGAAGGGACAGGGGTTTATGGCTACACCTTC,CASGSEGTGVYGYTF
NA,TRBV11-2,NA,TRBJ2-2,TGTGCCAGCAGCCTTATAAAGGCGAACACCGGGGAGCTGTTTTTT,CASSLIKANTGELFF
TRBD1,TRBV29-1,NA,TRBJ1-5,TGCAGCGCCCGTGGGACAGGGGATAATCAGCCCCAGCATTTT,CSARGTGDNQPQHF
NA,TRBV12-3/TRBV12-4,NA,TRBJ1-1,TGTGCCAGCAGTTACGGACACGAAGCTTTCTTT,CASSYGHEAFF
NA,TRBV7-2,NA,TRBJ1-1,TGTGCCAGCAGCTTAACGGGGGTAACTGAAGCTTTCTTT,CASSLTGVTEAFF
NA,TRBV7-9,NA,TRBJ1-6,TGTGCCAGCAGCTTAGTTTTTACAGGCGCGGTAAGATCACCCCTCCACTTT,CASSLVFTGAVRSPLHF
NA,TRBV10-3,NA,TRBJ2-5,TGTGCCATCAGGGGGGCACCCTCCACCCAAGAGACCCAGTACTTC,CAIRGAPSTQETQYF
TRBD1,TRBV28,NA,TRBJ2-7,TGTGCCAGCACTACCGGGACAGGGTTCCACGAGCAGTACTTC,CASTTGTGFHEQYF
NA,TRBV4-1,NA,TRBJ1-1,TGCGCCAGCAGCCAGATTCCGGGACACCCGAACACTGAAGCTTTCTTT,CASSQIPGHPNTEAFF
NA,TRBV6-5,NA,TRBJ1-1,TGTGCCAGCGGAGGACCCTTGAACACTGAAGCTTTCTTT,CASGGPLNTEAFF
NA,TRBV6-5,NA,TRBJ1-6,TGTGCCAGCACTACGCGGGGGTCGCGGTCACCCCTCCACTTT,CASTTRGSRSPLHF
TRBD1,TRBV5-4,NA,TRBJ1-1,TGTGCCAGCAGCTTGAACCTTCCGGGACAGGGGTCCACTGAAGCTTTCTTT,CASSLNLPGQGSTEAFF